A single sample gave rise to the 8 T cell receptor beta chains below, sequenced in a study of CD8 T cells in Susac syndrome. RNA amounts of about 0.45 to 1 ug underwent reverse transcription with random hexamers. TCRdb re-called the immunoSEQ multiplex PCR reads through MiXCR, storing one row per CDR3 protein. Of 160,000 or so distinct CDR3 sequences detected, roughly 94% appear once; the ten largest clones hold approximately 0.082%. The sample comprised CD4+ T cells from PBMCs. Every receptor here comes from a human donor in good health.

CDR3 sequence reads: CSAIKGQGTEAFF. The CDR3 bases are TGCAGCGCCATCAAGGGACAGGGGACTGAAGCTTTCTTT. This sequence joins TRBV29-1 and TRBJ1-1; TRBD1 matches 10 bases. The germline gives CDR1 SQVTM, CDR2 ANQGSEA. The CDR3 extends over 13 amino acids. The junction had 7 bases not matched to a gene; V was cut back by 7 bases and J by 5 bases. Together with reference TRBV29-1 and TRBJ1-1, the CDR3 gives the full variable domain: SAVISQKPSRDICQRGTSLTIQCQVDSQVTMMFWYRQQPGQSLTLIATANQGSEATYESGFVIDKFPISRPNLTFSTLTVSNMSPEDSSIYLCSAIKGQGTEAFFGQGTRLTVV.

This sequence joins TRBV3-1 and TRBJ1-1; D not resolved. Germline CDR1 LGHDT, CDR2 YNNKEL (reference sequence). This CDR3 comprises 15 residues. V was shortened by 3 bases and J by 3 bases, with 14 bases between the two germline ends. This CDR3 is CASSHRALWDTEAFF. CDR3 DNA sequence: TGTGCCAGCAGCCATCGGGCTCTTTGGGACACTGAAGCTTTCTTT.

V usage is TRBV5-1 and J usage is TRBJ2-3; D might be TRBD2 (6 bases). The CDR3 contains 15 residues. In germline, CDR1 is SGHRS, CDR2 YFSETQ. V was cut by 2 bases and J by 3 bases, with 13 bases left in between. The CDR3 is CASSFLFRGTDTQYF. The DNA of the CDR3 is TGCGCCAGCAGCTTCCTGTTTCGGGGGACAGATACGCAGTATTTT.

This clonotype was observed once. J is TRBJ2-7 and V is TRBV7-9; D might be TRBD2 (7 bases). V was pared by 5 bases and J by 6 bases, with 20 bases between. Germline loops: CDR1 SEHNR, CDR2 FQNEAQ (reference sequence). The CDR3 loop spans 15 amino acids. The CDR3, as DNA: TGTGCCAGCAGCACCGGGGGAGGGGGGGCATTCGAGCAGTACTTC. Amino acid sequence: CASSTGGGGAFEQYF.

CDR3 region: CASRTPRRGAAGELFF. The CDR3 DNA is TGTGCCAGCAGGACACCCCGAAGAGGGGCGGCCGGGGAGCTGTTTTTT. The V call is TRBV6-2 or TRBV6-3, the J call TRBJ2-2; D is tentatively TRBD1 or TRBD2 (5 bases each). CDR3 length equals 16 residues. CDR1 MNHEY and CDR2 SVGEGT come from the germline V gene. The germline V and J ends were trimmed by 6 bases and 6 bases, with 20 bases remaining between them.

The chain couples TRBV7-2 to TRBJ2-5, with no clear D. V was cut by 5 bases and J by 1 base, with 11 bases left in between. The CDR3 spans 14 residues. The V gene's germline CDR1 is SGHTA and CDR2 FQGNSA. DNA of the CDR3: TGTGCCAGCAGCCCCGCCCGGGCCCAAGAGACCCAGTACTTC. It yields the protein CASSPARAQETQYF.

The rearrangement links TRBV9 to TRBJ1-2; D call uncertain. Germline CDR1 is SGDLS and CDR2 is YYNGEE. The CDR3 covers 13 residues. V lost 3 bases, J lost 8 bases, and 14 bases lay in between. The CDR3 bases are TGTGCCAGCAGCGAACAAGGGTCGGCCGGCTACACCTTC. Its protein is CASSEQGSAGYTF.

The rearrangement links TRBV10-3 to TRBJ1-1, with no clear D. The CDR3 runs to 12 residues. Germline-derived CDR1 and CDR2 are ENHRY and SYGVKD. The V end lost 0 bases, the J end lost 7 bases, and 6 bases lay between the germline ends. The CDR3 spells CAISESYSEAFF. The DNA for the CDR3 is TGTGCCATCAGTGAGTCGTACAGTGAAGCTTTCTTT.